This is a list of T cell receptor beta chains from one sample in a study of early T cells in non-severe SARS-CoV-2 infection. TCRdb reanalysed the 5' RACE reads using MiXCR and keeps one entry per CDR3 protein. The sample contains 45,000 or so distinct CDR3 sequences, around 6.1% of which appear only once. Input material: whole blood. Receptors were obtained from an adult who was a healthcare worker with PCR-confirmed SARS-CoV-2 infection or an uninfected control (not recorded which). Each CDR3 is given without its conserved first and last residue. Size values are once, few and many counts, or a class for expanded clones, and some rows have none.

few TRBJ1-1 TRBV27 ASSLDGYTEAF
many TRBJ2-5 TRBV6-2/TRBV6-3 ASRRTKQETQY
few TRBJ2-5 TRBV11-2 ASSTRGTTGETQY
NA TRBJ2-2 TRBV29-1 SVESGTANTGELF
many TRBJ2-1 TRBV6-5 ASRPPKGEQF
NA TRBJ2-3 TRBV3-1 ASSPRDRRGDTQY
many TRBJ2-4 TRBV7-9 ASSSLRGTPNIQY
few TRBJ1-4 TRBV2 ASSVRITGNEKLF
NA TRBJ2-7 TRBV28 ASGWTQLSYEQY
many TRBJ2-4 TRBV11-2 ASSPQAGRVY
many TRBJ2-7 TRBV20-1 SAITQGGYEQY
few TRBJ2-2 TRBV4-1 ASSPRSSGELF
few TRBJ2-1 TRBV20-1 SATSVNVYNEQF
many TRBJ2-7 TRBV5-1 ASSLRAGPYEQY
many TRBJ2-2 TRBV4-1 ASSPRTETNTGELF
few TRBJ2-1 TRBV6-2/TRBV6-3 ASSSPSTLQEF
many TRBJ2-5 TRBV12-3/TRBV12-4 ASSQQGGSETQY
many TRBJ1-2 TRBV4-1 ASSSQEYGYT
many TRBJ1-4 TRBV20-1 SAQIRPSGPNEKLF
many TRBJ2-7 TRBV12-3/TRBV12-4 ASSAGSSYEQY
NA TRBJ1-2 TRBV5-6 ASSLVGQGIRANYGYT
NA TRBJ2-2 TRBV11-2 ASSSLDAGELF
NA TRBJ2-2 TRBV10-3 AISAGSGGAAGELF
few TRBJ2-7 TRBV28 ASSFGRSYEQY
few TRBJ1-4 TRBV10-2 ASRRDEPYNEKLF
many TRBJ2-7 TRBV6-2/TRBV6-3 ASSYVGGQGTFSYEQY
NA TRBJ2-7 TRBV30 AWNPTGWEQY